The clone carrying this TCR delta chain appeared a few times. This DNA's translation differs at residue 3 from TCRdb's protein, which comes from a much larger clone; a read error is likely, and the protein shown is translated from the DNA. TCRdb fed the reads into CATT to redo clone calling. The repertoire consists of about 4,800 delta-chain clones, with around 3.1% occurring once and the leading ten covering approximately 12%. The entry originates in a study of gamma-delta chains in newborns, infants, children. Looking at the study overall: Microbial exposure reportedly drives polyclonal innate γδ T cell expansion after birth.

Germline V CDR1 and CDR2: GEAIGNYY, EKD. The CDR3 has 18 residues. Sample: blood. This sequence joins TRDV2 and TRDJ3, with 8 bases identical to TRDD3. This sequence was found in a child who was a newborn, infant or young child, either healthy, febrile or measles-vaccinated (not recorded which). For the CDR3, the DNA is TGTGCCCGTGACCTACTGGGGGCCTCCTCCTGGGACACCCGACAGATGTTTTTC. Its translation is CARDLLGASSWDTRQMFF.